Listed below are T cell receptor beta chains from one sample, sequenced in a study of cytomegalovirus exposure and HLA in healthy donors. Data came from immunoSEQ multiplex PCR; TCRdb stores just in-frame clones and leaves some out. The sample consists of about 160,000 clones, about four fifths of them appearing once. The source material was PBMCs. All receptors come from a male donor in good health and CMV-seronegative. Each CDR3 is given with its conserved first and last residue. D genes are given only for firm matches. Clone size, where shown, is once, few, many, or a class for clones that have expanded.

v_call: TRBV27
j_call: TRBJ2-1
clone_size: -
d_call: -
cdr3_aa: CASSLGELRGEQFF
cdr3_nt: TGTGCCAGCAGTTTGGGCGAGCTCAGGGGAGAGCAGTTCTTC

v_call: TRBV6-5
j_call: TRBJ2-2
clone_size: -
d_call: TRBD2
cdr3_aa: CASSYRLATTGELFF
cdr3_nt: TGTGCCAGCAGTTACCGACTAGCGACCACCGGGGAGCTGTTTTTT

v_call: TRBV28
j_call: TRBJ2-7
clone_size: -
d_call: TRBD1
cdr3_aa: CASGYRGTSYEQYF
cdr3_nt: TGTGCCAGCGGCTACAGGGGGACCTCTTACGAGCAGTACTTC

v_call: TRBV11-3
j_call: TRBJ2-5
clone_size: -
d_call: TRBD2
cdr3_aa: CASSLAGGPRETQYF
cdr3_nt: TGTGCCAGCAGCTTAGCGGGAGGGCCCCGGGAGACCCAGTACTTC

v_call: TRBV7-8
j_call: TRBJ1-6
clone_size: -
d_call: -
cdr3_aa: CASTNLSPDNSPLHF
cdr3_nt: TGTGCCAGCACCAATCTATCCCCGGATAATTCACCCCTCCACTTT

v_call: TRBV27
j_call: TRBJ1-4
clone_size: -
d_call: -
cdr3_aa: CASSFGTPNEKLFF
cdr3_nt: TGTGCCAGCAGTTTTGGGACACCGAATGAAAAACTGTTTTTT

v_call: TRBV10-3
j_call: TRBJ1-3
clone_size: -
d_call: -
cdr3_aa: CAISESTPGSGNTIYF
cdr3_nt: TGTGCCATCAGTGAGTCGACTCCGGGCTCTGGAAACACCATATATTTT

v_call: TRBV25-1
j_call: TRBJ1-1
clone_size: few
d_call: -
cdr3_aa: CASSAHFRAFF
cdr3_nt: TGTGCCAGCAGTGCCCATTTTCGGGCTTTCTTT

v_call: TRBV19
j_call: TRBJ2-5
clone_size: -
d_call: -
cdr3_aa: CASSTAFSDRAETQYF
cdr3_nt: TGTGCCAGTAGTACTGCCTTTTCGGACAGAGCAGAGACCCAGTACTTC

v_call: TRBV29-1
j_call: TRBJ2-6
clone_size: few
d_call: TRBD1
cdr3_aa: CSVEQGAGGANVLTF
cdr3_nt: TGCAGCGTTGAACAGGGGGCGGGTGGGGCCAACGTCCTGACTTTC

v_call: TRBV4-1
j_call: TRBJ1-5
clone_size: -
d_call: -
cdr3_aa: CASSQQEVSNQPQHF
cdr3_nt: TGCGCCAGCAGCCAACAGGAAGTAAGCAATCAGCCCCAGCATTTT

v_call: TRBV23-1
j_call: TRBJ2-3
clone_size: -
d_call: TRBD1
cdr3_aa: CASSKQGRTDTQYF
cdr3_nt: TGCGCCAGCAGTAAACAGGGGCGCACAGATACGCAGTATTTT

v_call: TRBV6-1
j_call: TRBJ2-1
clone_size: -
d_call: -
cdr3_aa: CASSEARWNEQFF
cdr3_nt: TGTGCCAGCAGTGAAGCCCGGTGGAATGAGCAGTTCTTC

v_call: TRBV7-9
j_call: TRBJ2-7
clone_size: -
d_call: TRBD1
cdr3_aa: CASSLGVGTGGFHEQYF
cdr3_nt: TGTGCCAGCAGCTTAGGGGTCGGGACAGGGGGTTTCCACGAGCAGTACTTC

v_call: TRBV5-1
j_call: TRBJ1-4
clone_size: few
d_call: -
cdr3_aa: CASSLAGTGGEKLFF
cdr3_nt: TGCGCCAGCAGCTTGGCCGGGACCGGGGGAGAAAAACTGTTTTTT

v_call: TRBV27
j_call: TRBJ2-2
clone_size: -
d_call: -
cdr3_aa: CASRRLTSQYTGELFF
cdr3_nt: TGTGCCAGCAGAAGATTAACTAGCCAATACACCGGGGAGCTGTTTTTT

v_call: TRBV19
j_call: TRBJ1-1
clone_size: -
d_call: -
cdr3_aa: CASSIASGSYNTEAFF
cdr3_nt: TGTGCCAGTAGTATAGCATCGGGGTCTTATAACACTGAAGCTTTCTTT

v_call: TRBV7-3
j_call: TRBJ2-2
clone_size: -
d_call: -
cdr3_aa: CASSLSPRQTGELFF
cdr3_nt: TGTGCCAGCAGCTTATCCCCAAGACAGACCGGGGAGCTGTTTTTT

v_call: TRBV5-6
j_call: TRBJ1-1
clone_size: -
d_call: TRBD1
cdr3_aa: CASSLATGDAFF
cdr3_nt: TGTGCCAGCAGCTTGGCAACAGGGGACGCTTTCTTT

v_call: TRBV6-5
j_call: TRBJ1-4
clone_size: -
d_call: -
cdr3_aa: CASSYGRGNEKLFF
cdr3_nt: TGTGCCAGCAGTTACGGTCGGGGAAATGAAAAACTGTTTTTT

v_call: TRBV18
j_call: TRBJ1-1
clone_size: once
d_call: TRBD1
cdr3_aa: CASSPGQGNTEAFF
cdr3_nt: TGTGCCAGCTCACCCGGACAGGGAAACACTGAAGCTTTCTTT

v_call: TRBV5-1
j_call: TRBJ2-7
clone_size: -
d_call: TRBD2
cdr3_aa: CAPKGLAGGAGDEQYF
cdr3_nt: TGCGCCCCCAAGGGACTAGCGGGAGGGGCGGGGGACGAGCAGTACTTC

v_call: TRBV5-1
j_call: TRBJ2-1
clone_size: -
d_call: -
cdr3_aa: CASSVGLLNEQFF
cdr3_nt: TGCGCCAGCAGCGTGGGACTTTTAAATGAGCAGTTCTTC

v_call: TRBV15
j_call: TRBJ1-4
clone_size: -
d_call: -
cdr3_aa: CATSRDRTTTNEKLFF
cdr3_nt: TGTGCCACCAGCAGAGATCGGACAACAACTAATGAAAAACTGTTTTTT

v_call: TRBV28
j_call: TRBJ1-2
clone_size: -
d_call: TRBD1
cdr3_aa: CASRKAGGYGYTF
cdr3_nt: TGTGCCAGCAGAAAAGCAGGGGGGTATGGCTACACCTTC

v_call: TRBV7-8
j_call: TRBJ1-1
clone_size: -
d_call: TRBD1
cdr3_aa: CASSLGSGGTEAFF
cdr3_nt: TGTGCCAGCAGCTTAGGGTCAGGGGGCACTGAAGCTTTCTTT